Listed below are T cell receptor beta chains from one sample, sequenced in a study of T cells after yellow fever vaccination. MiXCR, applied by TCRdb to the 5' RACE reads, yields one record per CDR3 protein. The sample shows roughly 120,000 distinct CDR3 sequences, 6.5% to 9% of them seen only once. Here the sequenced sample was CD4+ T cells sorted from PBMCs, taken 45 days after the first yellow fever vaccination. The receptors here all came from a man between 18 and 35 years old who received the YFV17D yellow fever vaccine. The CDR3 runs from the conserved cysteine through the conserved F or W. A D gene is named only where the DNA matches it firmly. Clone size is not always given. Where it is, it says once, few, many or a class for expanded clones.

J | size | D | V | CDR3 | DNA
TRBJ1-3 | many | - | TRBV10-3 | CATSGGLGNTIYF | TGTGCCACCTCAGGAGGTTTAGGAAACACCATATATTTT
TRBJ1-6 | - | - | TRBV6-2/TRBV6-3 | CASSPYEANSPLHF | TGTGCCAGCAGTCCATACGAGGCCAATTCACCCCTCCACTTT
TRBJ1-1 | many | - | TRBV10-2 | CASRSPVRYNTEAFF | TGCGCCAGCAGATCTCCCGTCCGGTACAACACTGAAGCTTTCTTT
TRBJ1-2 | many | - | TRBV18 | CASSPRSGGYGYTF | TGTGCCAGCTCACCCCGTTCGGGAGGCTATGGCTACACCTTC
TRBJ1-2 | many | - | TRBV12-3/TRBV12-4 | CASSLATGSGYTF | TGTGCCAGCAGTTTAGCCACCGGGTCTGGCTACACCTTC
TRBJ2-7 | few | TRBD1 | TRBV5-6 | CASSPDRVSYEQYF | TGTGCCAGCAGCCCGGACAGGGTCTCCTACGAGCAGTACTTC
TRBJ2-1 | many | - | TRBV7-2 | CASSLGREQFF | TGTGCCAGCAGCTTGGGGCGCGAGCAGTTCTTC
TRBJ1-2 | many | TRBD1 | TRBV20-1 | CSAMDRVNYGYTF | TGCAGTGCTATGGACAGGGTTAACTATGGCTACACCTTC
TRBJ1-2 | many | TRBD1 | TRBV6-1 | CASSATGVGYGYTF | TGTGCCAGCAGTGCGACAGGGGTTGGCTATGGCTACACCTTC
TRBJ2-4 | many | - | TRBV5-6 | CASSLAGGPKNIQYF | TGTGCCAGCAGCTTGGCCGGGGGACCGAAAAACATTCAGTACTTC
TRBJ2-7 | many | - | TRBV7-9 | CASSLWSETPYEQYF | TGTGCCAGCAGCTTATGGTCGGAGACACCCTACGAGCAGTACTTC
TRBJ2-2 | many | TRBD2 | TRBV20-1 | CSARDQLAGGAGELFF | TGCAGTGCTAGAGATCAACTAGCGGGGGGGGCCGGGGAGCTGTTTTTT
TRBJ2-7 | few | - | TRBV5-1 | CASSRDPDSYEQYF | TGCGCCAGCAGTCGAGACCCGGACAGCTACGAGCAGTACTTC
TRBJ2-3 | many | - | TRBV5-1 | CASSLADLASPTDTQYF | TGCGCCAGCAGCTTGGCCGATTTAGCGTCCCCCACAGATACGCAGTATTTT
TRBJ1-2 | - | TRBD1 | TRBV5-6 | CASKSRTGLRDGYTF | TGTGCCAGCAAATCGCGGACAGGGTTAAGGGATGGCTACACCTTC
TRBJ1-5 | many | - | TRBV6-6 | CASSSRLAQHF | TGTGCCAGCAGCTCCCGCCTGGCCCAGCATTTT
TRBJ2-2 | many | - | TRBV14 | CASSQYGLRAPTGELFF | TGTGCCAGCAGCCAATACGGCCTCAGAGCACCGACCGGGGAGCTGTTTTTT
TRBJ1-2 | many | - | TRBV12-3/TRBV12-4 | CASSYRHGYTF | TGTGCCAGCAGTTACAGGCATGGCTACACCTTC
TRBJ2-7 | few | TRBD2 | TRBV11-2 | CATELGGSSYEQYF | TGTGCCACCGAACTGGGGGGGAGCTCCTACGAGCAGTACTTC
TRBJ2-3 | few | - | TRBV19 | CASTTLTSTDTQYF | TGTGCCAGCACCACCCTCACTAGCACAGATACGCAGTATTTT
TRBJ2-1 | many | TRBD2 | TRBV2 | CASSPRLAFLNEQFF | TGTGCCAGCAGTCCCCGACTAGCTTTTCTCAATGAGCAGTTCTTC
TRBJ1-1 | - | - | TRBV19 | CASSIERPGRTWNTEAFF | TGTGCCAGTAGTATAGAAAGGCCAGGACGAACGTGGAACACTGAAGCTTTCTTT
TRBJ2-6 | few | TRBD2 | TRBV7-2 | CASSPSGGNSGANVLTF | TGTGCCAGCAGTCCTAGCGGGGGGAACTCTGGGGCCAACGTCCTGACTTTC
TRBJ2-2 | many | - | TRBV4-1 | CASSQDLGPGELFF | TGCGCCAGCAGCCAAGATCTGGGCCCCGGGGAGCTGTTTTTT
TRBJ2-2 | many | TRBD2 | TRBV18 | CASSPLGGGTNTGELFF | TGTGCCAGCTCACCACTTGGCGGGGGGACGAACACCGGGGAGCTGTTTTTT
TRBJ1-2 | many | - | TRBV5-1 | CASTADNSHYGYTF | TGCGCCAGCACGGCGGACAACAGCCACTATGGCTACACCTTC
TRBJ2-3 | many | - | TRBV12-3/TRBV12-4 | CASRPWTPTDTQYF | TGTGCCAGCAGGCCTTGGACCCCAACAGATACGCAGTATTTT
TRBJ2-3 | few | - | TRBV5-4 | CASSSDYFTDTQYF | TGTGCCAGCAGCTCGGACTACTTCACAGATACGCAGTATTTT
TRBJ1-6 | many | - | TRBV14 | CASSQGFLRDSPLHF | TGTGCCAGCAGCCAAGGTTTCCTGAGGGATTCACCCCTCCACTTT
TRBJ1-4 | many | TRBD1 | TRBV7-6 | CASSGRDRDEKLFF | TGTGCCAGCAGCGGCCGGGACAGGGATGAAAAACTGTTTTTT
TRBJ2-1 | many | - | TRBV4-3 | CASSQGLSGLHNEQFF | TGCGCCAGCAGCCAAGGATTATCGGGGCTCCACAATGAGCAGTTCTTC
TRBJ1-2 | - | - | TRBV29-1 | CSVVTDGNYGYTF | TGCAGCGTTGTGACTGATGGTAACTATGGCTACACCTTC
TRBJ1-2 | many | - | TRBV6-5 | CASSYSWDNYGYTF | TGTGCCAGCAGTTACTCTTGGGATAACTATGGCTACACCTTC
TRBJ2-5 | many | - | TRBV4-3 | CASSQDGRGREETQYF | TGCGCCAGCAGCCAAGATGGTCGGGGCAGGGAGGAGACCCAGTACTTC
TRBJ2-3 | few | TRBD2 | TRBV28 | CASSSTSGGAGDTQYF | TGTGCCAGCAGTTCCACTAGCGGGGGGGCGGGGGATACGCAGTATTTT
TRBJ2-5 | many | - | TRBV5-1 | CASSTYLSRLETQYF | TGCGCCAGCAGCACCTACCTTTCGCGTCTAGAGACCCAGTACTTC
TRBJ2-3 | many | TRBD1 | TRBV7-9 | CASSSTGGPDTQYF | TGTGCCAGCAGCTCTACAGGGGGCCCAGATACGCAGTATTTT
TRBJ1-1 | many | - | TRBV10-1 | CASSEGSWGQNTEAFF | TGCGCCAGCAGTGAGGGGAGTTGGGGCCAGAACACTGAAGCTTTCTTT
TRBJ1-3 | few | - | TRBV7-2 | CASSWGITGNTIYF | TGTGCCAGCAGCTGGGGAATAACTGGAAACACCATATATTTT
TRBJ1-1 | many | TRBD1 | TRBV20-1 | CSAMTGGGDTEAFF | TGCAGTGCTATGACAGGGGGTGGGGACACTGAAGCTTTCTTT
TRBJ1-6 | - | - | TRBV5-4 | CASSPGGRSPLHF | TGTGCCAGCAGCCCGGGCGGCCGATCACCCCTCCACTTT
TRBJ2-7 | few | - | TRBV7-9 | CASSLVPGSSYEQYF | TGTGCCAGCAGCTTAGTTCCGGGGTCCTCCTACGAGCAGTACTTC
TRBJ2-3 | few | TRBD2 | TRBV2 | CASCSPTTSGGSTDTQYF | TGTGCCAGCTGTTCGCCGACGACTAGCGGGGGGAGCACAGATACGCAGTATTTT
TRBJ1-6 | many | - | TRBV6-5 | CASKGSQSSYNSPLHF | TGTGCCAGCAAGGGTAGCCAGAGCTCCTATAATTCACCCCTCCACTTT
TRBJ1-5 | - | - | TRBV3-1 | CASSQQRGGQPQHF | TGTGCCAGCAGCCAACAAAGGGGAGGTCAGCCCCAGCATTTT
TRBJ1-6 | many | TRBD1 | TRBV5-1 | CASSLGTGINSPLHF | TGCGCCAGCAGCTTGGGGACAGGGATCAATTCACCCCTCCACTTT
TRBJ1-5 | many | - | TRBV5-1 | CASSSGFNQPQHF | TGCGCCAGCAGTTCGGGCTTCAATCAGCCCCAGCATTTT
TRBJ2-3 | many | TRBD2 | TRBV23-1 | CASSQSTSGEGTDTQYF | TGCGCCAGCAGTCAATCAACTAGCGGGGAAGGCACAGATACGCAGTATTTT
TRBJ2-6 | few | - | TRBV2 | CASRNLGANVLTF | TGTGCCAGCAGGAATCTTGGGGCCAACGTCCTGACTTTC
TRBJ1-5 | many | - | TRBV6-2/TRBV6-3 | CASSQRGNNQPQHF | TGTGCCAGCAGTCAAAGGGGGAACAATCAGCCCCAGCATTTT
TRBJ2-3 | many | TRBD2 | TRBV20-1 | CSAPPLAGFTDTQYF | TGCAGTGCTCCTCCACTAGCGGGGTTCACAGATACGCAGTATTTT
TRBJ2-2 | few | TRBD2 | TRBV5-4 | CASSPGGPSTTGELFF | TGTGCCAGCAGCCCGGGGGGGCCATCGACCACCGGGGAGCTGTTTTTT
TRBJ2-5 | many | TRBD1 | TRBV18 | CASSPTGNLEETQYF | TGTGCCAGCTCACCGACAGGGAATTTGGAGGAGACCCAGTACTTC
TRBJ2-2 | many | TRBD1 | TRBV5-8 | CASSYGQANTGELFF | TGTGCCAGCAGTTACGGACAGGCGAACACCGGGGAGCTGTTTTTT
TRBJ1-4 | many | - | TRBV20-1 | CSAGQGGEKLFF | TGCAGTGCTGGGCAGGGCGGAGAAAAACTGTTTTTT